The 17 T cell receptor beta chains in this list originate from one sample, sequenced in a study of regulatory T cells in long-lasting Graves disease. Time point here: persistent/refractory GD, antithyroid drugs over 5 years with positive TRAb. There was RNA extracted from PBMCs, and the TCR library was made from it. Through Arm-PCR of CDR3 regions and iRepertoire HTBI primers, TCR beta libraries were built. TCRdb independently ran MiXCR on the multiplex PCR reads; one entry per CDR3 protein. This repertoire shows around 460,000 distinct CDR3 sequences, roughly 23% found once; its top ten account for around 13%. This sample comprised peripheral blood mononuclear cells (PBMCs), obtained when the disease was refractory, from a patient treated with antithyroid drugs. The source is a female donor with Graves disease.

CDR3 amino acids: CASSYSINEKLFF. CDR3 nucleotide sequence: TGTGCCAGCAGTTACTCGATTAACGAAAAACTGTTTTTT. The V and J genes are TRBV6-2 or TRBV6-3 and TRBJ1-4; D unresolved. This CDR3 has 13 residues. Looked up from germline, CDR1 is MNHEY and CDR2 is SVGEGT. With 0 bases removed from V and 8 bases from J, the gap between germline ends came to 7 bases.

This clonotype was seen repeatedly, ten times or more. The rearrangement uses TRBV28 and TRBJ1-1, with no clear D. Germline lookup yields CDR1 MDHEN and CDR2 SYDVKM. Trimming took off 7 bases at V and 0 bases at J, with 9 bases between the two ends. The CDR3 extends over 13 amino acids. Here the CDR3 reads CASTERVNTEAFF. The DNA for the CDR3 is TGTGCCAGCACCGAAAGAGTGAACACTGAAGCTTTCTTT.

The chain joins TRBV19 to TRBJ2-7, with D maybe TRBD2 (6 bases). Germline lookup yields CDR1 LNHDA and CDR2 SQIVND (reference sequence). V lost 6 bases and J lost 6, with 18 bases in between. CDR3 length equals 14 residues. Here the CDR3 DNA reads TGTGCCAGTAGGGACTACGGGACGAGGGGCGAGCAGTACTTC. Translating gives CASRDYGTRGEQYF.

This clonotype was recorded many times. The rearrangement links TRBV7-2 to TRBJ2-5, with 9 bases matching TRBD1. The CDR3 totals 14 residues. The germline V gene has CDR1 SGHTA and CDR2 FQGNSA. Unmatched junction bases numbered 2, after V lost 3 bases and J lost 3 bases. Here the CDR3 DNA reads TGTGCCAGCAGCTTGACAGGGGGAGAAGAGACCCAGTACTTC. It is translated as CASSLTGGEETQYF.

This clonotype was found many times. The chain uses TRBV10-3 and TRBJ2-5; 7 bases match TRBD1. CDR3 length: 14 residues. Trimming removed 7 bases from V and 4 bases from J; junction bases left unmatched: 9. Germline V gene data show CDR1 as ENHRY and CDR2 as SYGVKD. The CDR3 nucleotides are TGTGCCATCAACGACAACGACAGGGCAGAGACCCAGTACTTC. The encoded protein is CAINDNDRAETQYF.

The genes are TRBV20-1 and TRBJ1-2; 9 bases match TRBD1. This CDR3 has 15 amino acids. Germline-derived CDR1 and CDR2 are DFQATT and SNEGSKA (reference sequence). V lost 0 bases to trimming and J lost 5 bases; unmatched junction nucleotides: 7. The CDR3 sequence: CSARDLGQGLYGYTF. The CDR3 region has the DNA TGCAGTGCTAGAGATCTCGGACAGGGGTTGTATGGCTACACCTTC.

The table lists this clonotype with a count of one. The chain links TRBV2 to TRBJ2-1, with TRBD1 matching over 8 bases. Trimming at V came to 8 bases and at J to 9 bases, leaving 15 bases not matched to a gene. This CDR3 is built from 15 residues. Germline CDR1 reads SNHLY; CDR2 reads FYNNEI. The CDR3 reads CASGEIRTGTSEQFF. CDR3 DNA sequence: TGTGCCAGCGGGGAAATTAGGACAGGGACCAGTGAGCAGTTCTTC.

The chain combines TRBV7-2 with TRBJ2-3, with 8 bases aligning to TRBD2. This CDR3 is 15 amino acids long. The germline V gene has CDR1 SGHTA and CDR2 FQGNSA. V dropped 1 base and J dropped 8; count of bases not matched to a gene: 8. The DNA of the CDR3 is TGTGCCAGCAGCTTAGTCAGTAGCGGGGTCGGTACGCAGTATTTT. Translation: CASSLVSSGVGTQYF. The full variable domain, rest sourced from reference TRBV7-2 and TRBJ2-3, is GAGVSQSPSNKVTEKGKDVELRCDPISGHTALYWYRQSLGQGLEFLIYFQGNSAPDKSGLPSDRFSAERTGGSVSTLTIQRTQQEDSAVYLCASSLVSSGVGTQYFGPGTRLTVL.

This clonotype was recorded many times. The genes are TRBV6-1 and TRBJ1-2; the D gene is possibly TRBD1 (6 bases). Looked up from germline, CDR1 is MNHNS and CDR2 is SASEGT. The CDR3 has 16 residues. Trimming pared 7 bases from V and 4 bases from J, leaving 22 bases between. Here the CDR3 DNA reads TGTGCCAGCACTCTTGAGGGGGTCTTCACAGGCTATGGCTACACCTTC. This encodes CASTLEGVFTGYGYTF.

The chain joins TRBV19 to TRBJ2-5; 12 positions agree with TRBD2. This CDR3 has 17 amino acids. J was trimmed by 5 bases and V by 3 bases; bases with no gene match: 10. The germline V gene has CDR1 LNHDA and CDR2 SQIVND (reference sequence). The chain's CDR3 is CASSMGASGGAGETQYF. CDR3 in DNA: TGTGCCAGTAGTATGGGGGCTAGCGGGGGGGCCGGGGAGACCCAGTACTTC.

This clonotype was found many times. V is TRBV20-1 and J is TRBJ2-5; D gene unclear. The CDR3 has 11 amino acids. Germline lookup yields CDR1 DFQATT and CDR2 SNEGSKA (reference sequence). Deletions cut 3 bases from V and 1 base from J, with 3 bases between. CDR3 in amino acids: CSASRQETQYF. The CDR3 region has the DNA TGCAGTGCTAGCCGCCAAGAGACCCAGTACTTC.

In its sample, this clonotype was seen many times. V usage is TRBV20-1 and J usage is TRBJ2-5; possibly TRBD1 for D (5 bases). The CDR3 has 12 residues. Germline loops: CDR1 DFQATT, CDR2 SNEGSKA (reference sequence). V was trimmed by 3 bases and J by 5 bases, leaving 10 bases between them. CDR3 nucleotide sequence: TGCAGTGCTAGCTCAGGGTCGGAGACCCAGTACTTC. Amino acid sequence: CSASSGSETQYF.

This clonotype was seen repeatedly, ten times or more. The genes are TRBV28 and TRBJ1-1; D remains unclear. The CDR3 totals 12 residues. V was shortened by 7 bases and J by 0 bases, with 6 bases between the two germline ends. CDR1 is MDHEN and CDR2 is SYDVKM in the germline V gene. CDR3 in amino acids: CASKSVNTEAFF. The CDR3 DNA is TGTGCCAGCAAATCAGTGAACACTGAAGCTTTCTTT.

This clonotype was recorded at least ten times. This chain links TRBV28 with TRBJ1-2, with TRBD1 as a possible D gene (5 bases). Trimming left V 7 bases short and J 4 bases short, with 16 bases between. Germline values: CDR1 MDHEN, CDR2 SYDVKM. This CDR3 is built from 14 residues. For the CDR3, the DNA is TGTGCCAGCACCCCAGGGTGGACCGGCTATGGCTACACCTTC. Protein: CASTPGWTGYGYTF.

The CDR3 nucleotides are TGTGCCAGCAGGGACCGACGGGACAGGGGAAAACTGTTTTTT. It translates to CASRDRRDRGKLFF. This chain joins TRBV6-2 or TRBV6-3 and TRBJ1-4, with 10 bases identical to TRBD1. Per germline, CDR1 MNHEY and CDR2 SVGEGT. The length of the CDR3 is 14 residues. V lost 6 bases to trimming and J lost 10 bases; unmatched junction nucleotides: 8.

V usage is TRBV15 and J usage is TRBJ1-5; no reliable D call. This CDR3 has 13 residues. Germline lookup yields CDR1 LNHNV and CDR2 YYDKDF (reference sequence). The CDR3 protein is CDFFGHSNQPQHF. The CDR3 DNA is TGTGATTTTTTTGGGCATAGCAATCAGCCCCAGCATTTT.

This clonotype was seen ten or more times. The chain joins TRBV20-1 to TRBJ1-6; weak D call: TRBD1 (6 bases). The germline V and J ends were trimmed by 7 bases and 9 bases, with 16 bases remaining between them. Per germline, CDR1 DFQATT and CDR2 SNEGSKA (reference sequence). CDR3 size: 13 residues. The CDR3 reads CSVTRGGLSPLHF. The CDR3 coding sequence is TGCAGTGTTACCCGGGGGGGCCTTTCACCCCTCCACTTT.